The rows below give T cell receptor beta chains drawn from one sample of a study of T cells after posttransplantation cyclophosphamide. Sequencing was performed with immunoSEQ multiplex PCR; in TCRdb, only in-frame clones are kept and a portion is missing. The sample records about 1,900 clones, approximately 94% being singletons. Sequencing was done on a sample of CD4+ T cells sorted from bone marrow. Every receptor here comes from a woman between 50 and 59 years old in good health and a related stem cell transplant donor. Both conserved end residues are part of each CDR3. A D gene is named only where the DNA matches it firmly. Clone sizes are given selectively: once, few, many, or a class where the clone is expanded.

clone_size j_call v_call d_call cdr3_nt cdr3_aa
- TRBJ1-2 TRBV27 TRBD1 TGTGCCAGTACGGGACAGAACAACTATGGCTACACCTTC CASTGQNNYGYTF
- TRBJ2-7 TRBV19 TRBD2 TGTGCCAGTAGTATGGCGGGGGGCGACTACGAGCAGTACTTC CASSMAGGDYEQYF
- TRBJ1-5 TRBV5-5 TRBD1 TGTGCCAGCAGCTTGGCGGGGACAGGGGGAGTGAGCAATCAGCCCCAGCATTTT CASSLAGTGGVSNQPQHF
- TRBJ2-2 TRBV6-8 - TGTGCCAGCAGTTACAGCAGGGAATGGGACACCGGGGAGCTGTTTTTT CASSYSREWDTGELFF
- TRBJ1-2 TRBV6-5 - TGTGCCAGCAGTGACCCAGGGGCGCGAGGCTACACCTTC CASSDPGARGYTF
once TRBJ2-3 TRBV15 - TGTGCCACCAGCAGATCAGGGTTGGGGAGCACAGATACGCAGTATTTT CATSRSGLGSTDTQYF
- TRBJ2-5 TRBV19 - TGTGCCAGTAGGGTCCGGGACACCCAAGAGACCCAGTACTTC CASRVRDTQETQYF
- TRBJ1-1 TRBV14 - TGTGCCAGCAGCCTATTCAGGGAAAGCACTGAAGCTTTCTTT CASSLFRESTEAFF
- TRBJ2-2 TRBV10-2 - TGCGCCAGTTCAGGGTCTGCGAACACCGGGGAGCTGTTTTTT CASSGSANTGELFF
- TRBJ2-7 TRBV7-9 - TGTGCCAGCAGCTTAGGGACAATGCACGAGCAGTACTTC CASSLGTMHEQYF
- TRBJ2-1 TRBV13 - TGTGCCAGCTCAGGGGAGCGCGGCTACAATGAGCAGTTCTTC CASSGERGYNEQFF
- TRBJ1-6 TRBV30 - TGTGCCTGGTCCACAGGGCAAGATAATTCACCCCTCCACTTT CAWSTGQDNSPLHF
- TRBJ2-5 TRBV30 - TGTGCCTGGAGTCCACTGGGGGGCGGGGAGGGAGAGACCCAGTACTTC CAWSPLGGGEGETQYF
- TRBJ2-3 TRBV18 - TGTGCCAGCTCCCCCCTGACAACATTCACAGATACGCAGTATTTT CASSPLTTFTDTQYF
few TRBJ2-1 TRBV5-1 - TGCGCCAGCAGTAGAGCGGGCAGCTCCTACAATGAGCAGTTCTTC CASSRAGSSYNEQFF
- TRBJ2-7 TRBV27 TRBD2 TGTGCCAGCAGGGGACTAGCGGGGTACGAGCAGTACTTC CASRGLAGYEQYF
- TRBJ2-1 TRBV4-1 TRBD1 TGCGCCAGCAGCCAATATTCAGGGGGCGAGGTGAATGAGCAGTTCTTC CASSQYSGGEVNEQFF
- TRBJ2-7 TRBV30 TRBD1 TGTGCCTGGAGCGTCCGGGACAGGGGTATCTACGAGCAGTACTTC CAWSVRDRGIYEQYF
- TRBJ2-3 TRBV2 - TGTGCCAGCAAACCGGACTTACAAACTACGCAGTATTTT CASKPDLQTTQYF
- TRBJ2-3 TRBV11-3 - TGTGCCAGCAGCTTAGTTGGGGGCGCAGATACGCAGTATTTT CASSLVGGADTQYF
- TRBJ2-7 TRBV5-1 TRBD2 TGCGCCAGCAGCTGGACTAGCGGGGGACCTGAGCAGTACTTC CASSWTSGGPEQYF